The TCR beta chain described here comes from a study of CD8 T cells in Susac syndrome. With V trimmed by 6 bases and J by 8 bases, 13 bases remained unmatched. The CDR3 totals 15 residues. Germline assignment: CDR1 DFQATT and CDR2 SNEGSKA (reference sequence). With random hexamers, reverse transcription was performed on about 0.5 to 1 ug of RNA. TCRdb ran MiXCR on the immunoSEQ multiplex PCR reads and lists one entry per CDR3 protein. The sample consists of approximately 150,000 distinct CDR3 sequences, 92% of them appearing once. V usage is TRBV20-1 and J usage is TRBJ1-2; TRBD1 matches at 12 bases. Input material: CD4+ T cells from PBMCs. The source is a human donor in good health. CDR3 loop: CSASGTGGLGGGYTF. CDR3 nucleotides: TGCAGTGCCTCCGGGACAGGGGGCCTGGGGGGGGGCTACACCTTC.